The 25 T cell receptor beta chains in this list originate from one sample, sequenced in a study of T and B cells in COVID-19 patients. TRB was amplified from around 250-460 ng of blood genomic DNA. BIOMED2 TRB-A/B primer pools were used in multiplex TRB PCR. One entry per CDR3 protein results from TCRdb running MiXCR on the multiplex PCR reads. Of 10,000 or so distinct CDR3 sequences in the sample, about 30% are singletons; the top ten hold 14%. Specimen: blood. Receptors originate from a human donor with active COVID-19.

The CDR3: CSARLAGGNTQYF. CDR3 coding DNA: TGCAGTGCTAGACTAGCGGGGGGGAATACGCAGTATTTT. This sequence joins TRBV20-1 and TRBJ2-3, with 12 bases fitting TRBD2. The V gene end was trimmed by 2 bases and the J gene end by 7 bases; junction bases not matched to a gene: 1. CDR1 DFQATT and CDR2 SNEGSKA come from the germline V gene (reference sequence). This CDR3 has 13 residues.

The sample holds a few counts of this clonotype. The chain couples TRBV30 to TRBJ1-4; D uncertain. There are 13 residues in the CDR3. Looked up from germline, CDR1 is GTSNPN and CDR2 is SVGIG (reference sequence). The chain's CDR3 is CASSGGFGEKLFF. The DNA for the CDR3 is TGTGCTTCCTCGGGAGGATTCGGTGAAAAACTGTTTTTT.

The rearrangement links TRBV7-9 to TRBJ2-2; 9 bases fit TRBD2. CDR3 length: 17 residues. J lost 4 bases, V lost 10 bases, and 16 bases had no gene match. The V gene's germline CDR1 is SEHNR and CDR2 FQNEAQ (reference sequence). The CDR3 loop is CATHGRGGRWATGELFF. DNA for the CDR3: TGTGCCACCCACGGGCGGGGGGGCCGATGGGCCACCGGGGAGCTGTTTTTT.

By frequency in the sample, this clonotype is medium-sized. This sequence joins TRBV19 and TRBJ1-3; D uncertain. The CDR3 has 15 amino acids. V was pared by 6 bases and J by 1 base, with 13 bases between. Per the germline V gene, CDR1 is LNHDA and CDR2 is SQIVND (reference sequence). The CDR3 nucleotides read TGTGCCAGTAGGAGAGACGGGTCATCTGGAAACACCATATATTTT. This encodes CASRRDGSSGNTIYF.

The genes are TRBV20-1 and TRBJ2-1; D is perhaps TRBD2 (6 bases). The CDR3 contains 9 residues. Trimming took 2 bases from V and 15 from J, leaving 8 bases between them. Per germline, CDR1 DFQATT and CDR2 SNEGSKA (reference sequence). The CDR3 sequence: CSARPGGFF. Written as DNA, the CDR3 is TGCAGTGCTAGACCCGGGGGGTTCTTC.

This chain joins TRBV6-2 or TRBV6-3 and TRBJ2-3; D perhaps matches TRBD2 (6 bases). In germline, CDR1 is MNHEY, CDR2 SVGEGT. V was pared by 2 bases and J by 1 base, with 10 bases between. The CDR3 has 15 amino acids. In DNA form, the CDR3 reads TGTGCCAGCAGTTACGGCGGGGAGCGCACAGATACGCAGTATTTT. Translated: CASSYGGERTDTQYF.

The V call is TRBV6-2 or TRBV6-3, the J call TRBJ2-5; 15 nucleotides line up with TRBD2. This CDR3 contains 14 residues. CDR1 MNHEY and CDR2 SVGEGT come from the germline V gene. V shed 8 bases, J shed 7 bases, and the junction held 5 bases outside the gene matches. The CDR3 nucleotides are TGTGCCAGCCGGACTAGCGGGGGGGTGGGGACCCAGTACTTC. It yields the protein CASRTSGGVGTQYF.

The sample holds a few counts of this clonotype. The junction departs from germline at one end; a sequencing error may be responsible. The CDR3 is CASSNTVPFSF. CDR3 coding DNA: TGTGCCAGCAGCAATACAGTGCCCTTTTCGTTT. The chain employs TRBV7-9 and TRBJ1-1; D gene unclear. From germline, CDR1 is SEHNR and CDR2 FQNEAQ (reference sequence). CDR3 length: 11 amino acids. The variable domain in full, with the rest retrieved from reference TRBV7-9 and TRBJ1-1, is DTGVSQNPRHKITKRGQNVTFRCDPISEHNRLYWYRQTLGQGPEFLTYFQNEAQLEKSRLLSDRFSAERPKGSFSTLEIQRTEQGDSAMYLCASSNTVPFSFGQGTRLTVV.

The CDR3 DNA reads as TGTGCCAGCAGGCAAAGCTCTGGAAACACCATATATTTT. This codes for CASRQSSGNTIYF. This chain links TRBV12-3 or TRBV12-4 with TRBJ1-3; D gene unclear. Deletions cut 6 bases from V and 0 bases from J, with 6 bases between. The CDR3 is made up of 13 amino acids.

The chain uses TRBV12-3 or TRBV12-4 and TRBJ1-4; D is undetermined. CDR3 length equals 14 residues. V was trimmed by 4 bases and J by 2 bases, leaving 8 bases between them. CDR3 nucleotides: TGTGCCAGCAGTTACCGGACCACTAATGAAAAACTGTTTTTT. Its translation is CASSYRTTNEKLFF.

The V and J genes are TRBV28 and TRBJ1-2; a weak D match, TRBD1 (6 bases). Trimming left V 5 bases short and J 6 bases short, with 13 bases between. Germline V gives CDR1 MDHEN, CDR2 SYDVKM. The CDR3 is 13 residues long. This CDR3 is CASSPGGQDGYTF. The CDR3, as DNA: TGTGCCAGCAGTCCCGGGGGCCAGGATGGCTACACCTTC.

Remarks on this clonotype: One base away lies a much larger clone, so this may be a sequencing read error. This sequence joins TRBV13 and TRBJ2-3, with 9 bases identical to TRBD2. Germline CDR1 PRHDT, CDR2 FYEKMQ (reference sequence). This CDR3 is 18 amino acids long. The CDR3 sequence: CSSSFTGLAQHITDTQYF. CDR3 sequence (DNA): TGTTCCAGCAGCTTTACGGGACTAGCCCAGCACATCACAGATACGCAGTATTTT.

The rearrangement joins TRBV18 to TRBJ1-5; no definite D call. Germline lookup yields CDR1 KGHSH and CDR2 LQKENI. The CDR3 spans 15 residues. The V end was cut by 3 bases, the J end by 0 bases, with 9 bases between. The CDR3 bases are TGTGCCAGCTCACCTATTAGCGATAGCAATCAGCCCCAGCATTTT. Its translation: CASSPISDSNQPQHF.

The CDR3: CASSYSVVPQHF. The CDR3 nucleotides read TGTGCCAGCAGTTACTCGGTCGTCCCCCAGCATTTT. V and J are TRBV6-5 and TRBJ1-5, with D uncertain. From germline, CDR1 is MNHEY and CDR2 SVGAGI. Trimming stripped 0 bases from V and 10 bases from J, with 7 bases between. The CDR3 spans 12 residues.

The rearrangement joins TRBV2 to TRBJ2-7, with TRBD1 identical over 11 bases. V was pared by 8 bases and J by 1 base, with 1 base of the junction left unmatched. The CDR3 loop spans 13 amino acids. Germline lookup yields CDR1 SNHLY and CDR2 FYNNEI. CDR3 DNA: TGTGCCAGCGGGACAGGGGGTTCCTACGAGCAGTACTTC. As protein: CASGTGGSYEQYF.

The genes are TRBV15 and TRBJ1-1; weak D call: TRBD1 (6 bases). V gave up 1 base and J gave up 1 base, with 16 bases separating them. The CDR3 loop spans 17 amino acids. Germline V gene sequence: CDR1 LNHNV, CDR2 YYDKDF (reference sequence). Written as DNA, the CDR3 is TGTGCCACCAGCAGAGGGGGTATAGGGGGGAGGAACACTGAAGCTTTCTTT. It translates to CATSRGGIGGRNTEAFF.

In this sample, this clonotype turned up a few times. The V and J genes are TRBV18 and TRBJ2-3, with D maybe TRBD2 (7 bases). Germline-derived CDR1 and CDR2 are KGHSH and LQKENI. Trimming cost V 2 bases and J 4 bases, with 13 bases left between them. The CDR3 runs 15 residues. CDR3 coding DNA: TGTGCCAGCTCACCATCGGGGGGCTATTCAGATACGCAGTATTTT. This translates into CASSPSGGYSDTQYF.

As to this clonotype: A much larger clone differs by one base, so this may be a read error. The rearrangement links TRBV7-6 to TRBJ1-1, with D uncertain. The CDR3 has 13 amino acids. Trimming cost V 9 bases and J 9 bases, with 20 bases left between them. Germline-derived CDR1 and CDR2 are SGHVS and FNYEAQ. The CDR3 bases are TGTGCCAGTAGCCGACAAATGGGAACTAAAGCTTTCTTT. Translated, it gives CASSRQMGTKAFF.

Concerning this clonotype: Possible read error: a much larger clone is one base away. This sequence joins TRBV19 and TRBJ2-7; D is perhaps TRBD2 (6 bases). Germline lookup yields CDR1 LNHDA and CDR2 SQIVND (reference sequence). The V and J ends lost 3 bases and 7 bases respectively, with 19 bases between them. The CDR3 covers 15 residues. CDR3 sequence: CASSIGGGEGNEQYF. The CDR3 region has the DNA TGTGCCAGTAGTATTGGGGGAGGAGAAGGCAATGAGCAGTACTTC.

This chain links TRBV6-1 with TRBJ1-2, with D unclear. V gave up 5 bases and J gave up 0 bases, with 13 bases separating them. CDR1 MNHNS and CDR2 SASEGT come from the germline V gene. The CDR3 consists of 15 residues. The CDR3 spells CASSRHGEANYGYTF. CDR3 in DNA: TGTGCCAGCAGTCGCCATGGGGAAGCTAACTATGGCTACACCTTC.

By share, this clonotype ranks as medium-sized. The V call is TRBV6-5, the J call TRBJ2-2, with D uncertain. From germline, CDR1 is MNHEY and CDR2 SVGAGI. The CDR3 is 15 amino acids. V lost 8 bases, J lost 2 bases, and 15 bases lay in between. In nucleotides, the CDR3 is TGTGCCAGCGGGTCCTCGGTCACTAACACCGGGGAGCTGTTTTTT. Translating it yields CASGSSVTNTGELFF.

This chain links TRBV6-5 with TRBJ1-5; 7 bases are a match to TRBD1. The germline CDR1 and CDR2 sequences are MNHEY and SVGAGI. The CDR3 has 15 amino acids. The ends lost 6 bases at V and 10 bases at J; junction bases unmatched: 15. CDR3 DNA sequence: TGTGCCAGCAGCACACAGGGGACGGGCGATCGACCCCAGCATTTT. Translating it yields CASSTQGTGDRPQHF.

The rearrangement joins TRBV18 to TRBJ1-2; D remains ambiguous. CDR1 and CDR2 from the germline V gene are KGHSH and LQKENI. This CDR3 has 13 amino acids. Trimming took off 1 base at V and 3 bases at J, with 6 bases between the two ends. The CDR3 is CASSPQGYYGYTF. The CDR3, as DNA: TGTGCCAGCTCACCACAAGGGTACTATGGCTACACCTTC.

The chain employs TRBV5-1 and TRBJ2-1; the match to TRBD2 covers 16 bases. The CDR3 covers 18 residues. V gave up 4 bases and J gave up 4 bases; unmatched junction bases: 8. Germline values: CDR1 SGHRS, CDR2 YFSETQ. CDR3 protein: CASSPGTSGGAWYNEQFF. CDR3 coding DNA: TGCGCCAGCAGCCCCGGGACTAGCGGGGGGGCCTGGTACAATGAGCAGTTCTTC. Full variable domain (missing parts from reference TRBV5-1 and TRBJ2-1): KAGVTQTPRYLIKTRGQQVTLSCSPISGHRSVSWYQQTPGQGLQFLFEYFSETQRNKGNFPGRFSGRQFSNSRSEMNVSTLELGDSALYLCASSPGTSGGAWYNEQFFGPGTRLTVL.

The J gene is TRBJ2-7, the V gene TRBV7-2; D is unclear. This CDR3 comprises 12 residues. Germline loops: CDR1 SGHTA, CDR2 FQGNSA. The V gene lost 5 bases and the J gene lost 6 bases, with 11 bases spanning the gap. The CDR3 DNA sequence: TGTGCCAGCAGCGTTTCCACTGGCGAGCAGTACTTC. As protein: CASSVSTGEQYF. Based on the CDR3 plus reference TRBV7-2 and TRBJ2-7, the full variable domain is GAGVSQSPSNKVTEKGKDVELRCDPISGHTALYWYRQSLGQGLEFLIYFQGNSAPDKSGLPSDRFSAERTGGSVSTLTIQRTQQEDSAVYLCASSVSTGEQYFGPGTRLTVT.